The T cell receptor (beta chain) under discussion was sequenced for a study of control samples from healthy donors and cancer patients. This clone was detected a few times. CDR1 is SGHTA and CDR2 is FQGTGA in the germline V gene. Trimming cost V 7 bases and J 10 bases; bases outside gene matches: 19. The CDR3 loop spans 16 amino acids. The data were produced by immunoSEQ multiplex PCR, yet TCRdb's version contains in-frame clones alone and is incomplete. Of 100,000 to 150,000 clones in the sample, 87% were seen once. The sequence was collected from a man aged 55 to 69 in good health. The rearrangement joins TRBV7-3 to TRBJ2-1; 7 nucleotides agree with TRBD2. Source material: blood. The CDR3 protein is CASTPQPGGLGGEQFF. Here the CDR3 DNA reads TGTGCCAGCACCCCTCAACCGGGGGGACTGGGTGGAGAGCAGTTCTTC. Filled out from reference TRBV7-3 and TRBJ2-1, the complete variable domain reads GAGVSQTPSNKVTEKGKYVELRCDPISGHTALYWYRQSLGQGPEFLIYFQGTGAADDSGLPNDRFFAVRPEGSVSTLKIQRTERGDSAVYLCASTPQPGGLGGEQFFGPGTRLTVL.